What follows are 26 T cell receptor beta chains derived from one specimen sequenced in a study of cytomegalovirus exposure and HLA in healthy donors. The study ran its PCR with 60 Vbeta and 13 Jbeta primers. Sequencing was performed with immunoSEQ multiplex PCR; in TCRdb, only in-frame clones are kept and a portion is missing. In the table there are 100,000 to 140,000 clones, over 80% of which are singletons. The source material was PBMCs. These receptors all come from a man in his thirties or forties in good health and CMV-seropositive.

This sequence joins TRBV6-5 and TRBJ1-1; a possible D gene is TRBD1 (6 bases). The germline V gene has CDR1 MNHEY and CDR2 SVGAGI. This CDR3 is built from 13 residues. Trimming shortened V by 4 bases and J by 1 base, and 7 bases separated the two germline ends. The CDR3 protein is CASSSGQNTEAFF. The CDR3 DNA reads as TGTGCCAGCAGTTCGGGACAGAACACTGAAGCTTTCTTT.

The V and J genes are TRBV18 and TRBJ2-7; 9 positions match TRBD1. Per the germline V gene, CDR1 is KGHSH and CDR2 is LQKENI. This CDR3 is 16 amino acids long. V dropped 0 bases and J dropped 2; count of bases not matched to a gene: 5. CDR3 sequence: CASSPPDRGDAYEQYF. The CDR3 nucleotides read TGTGCCAGCTCACCACCCGACAGGGGGGATGCCTACGAGCAGTACTTC.

This clone was recorded only once. The V call is TRBV2, the J call TRBJ1-3, with D hard to call. The V and J ends lost 8 bases and 3 bases respectively, with 5 bases between them. This CDR3 contains 11 residues. Germline V gene data show CDR1 as SNHLY and CDR2 as FYNNEI. CDR3 nucleotide sequence: TGTGCCAGCGCGGATGGAAACACCATATATTTT. Protein sequence: CASADGNTIYF.

The chain recombines TRBV7-9 with TRBJ1-4; TRBD1 matches 8 bases. This CDR3 has 16 amino acids. From germline, CDR1 is SEHNR and CDR2 FQNEAQ (reference sequence). After removal of 5 bases from V and 4 bases from J, the junction contained 9 bases not matched to a gene. The CDR3 DNA reads TGTGCCAGCAGCACCGGACAGGGCAGGGGTAATGAAAAACTGTTTTTT. Translation gives CASSTGQGRGNEKLFF.

The chain is built from TRBV6-5 and TRBJ1-3; D is ambiguous. Trimming took off 6 bases at V and 1 base at J, with 10 bases between the two ends. Germline assignment: CDR1 MNHEY and CDR2 SVGAGI. This CDR3 spans 14 amino acids. The CDR3: CASRETGSGNTIYF. CDR3 sequence (DNA): TGTGCCAGCAGAGAGACGGGGTCTGGAAACACCATATATTTT.

J is TRBJ1-1 and V is TRBV10-3; TRBD1 is a possible D gene (6 bases). Germline values: CDR1 ENHRY, CDR2 SYGVKD. Between the trimmed V and J ends, which lost 4 bases and 3 bases, there was a span of 12 bases. The CDR3 is 14 residues long. The CDR3 sequence is CAISGDNVYTEAFF. Here the CDR3 DNA reads TGTGCCATCAGTGGGGACAATGTGTACACTGAAGCTTTCTTT.

This clone was found a few times. V usage is TRBV2 and J usage is TRBJ1-5, with D maybe TRBD1 (6 bases). There are 13 residues in the CDR3. CDR1 is SNHLY, CDR2 FYNNEI, per germline. Trimming removed 5 bases at V and 7 bases at J, with 12 bases between. The CDR3, as DNA: TGTGCCAGCAGTTCTAGACAGGAACAGCCCCAGCATTTT. This translates into CASSSRQEQPQHF.

The sample holds a few counts of this clone. The V and J genes are TRBV6-1 and TRBJ2-2, with TRBD2 identical over 8 bases. Germline V gene data show CDR1 as MNHNS and CDR2 as SASEGT. The junction had 7 bases not matched to a gene; V was cut back by 10 bases and J by 3 bases. The CDR3 covers 14 residues. CDR3 nucleotide sequence: TGTGCCACCGTAGCCGGGAGGGACACCGGGGAGCTGTTTTTT. Amino acid sequence: CATVAGRDTGELFF.

The chain has TRBV6-4 and TRBJ2-1; unclear D gene. CDR1 is MRHNA, CDR2 SNTAGT, per germline. The CDR3 consists of 13 residues. Trimming removed 9 bases from V and 0 bases from J, with 9 bases in between. This CDR3 is CASSTSSYNEQFF. The CDR3 DNA reads as TGTGCCAGTTCCACCAGCTCCTACAATGAGCAGTTCTTC.

This clone was observed a handful of times. A much larger clonotype is one base distant, so this may be a read error. The rearrangement links TRBV7-9 to TRBJ2-5, with 10 positions matching TRBD2. The germline V gene has CDR1 SEHNR and CDR2 FQNEAQ (reference sequence). The CDR3 is made up of 16 amino acids. CDR3 sequence (DNA): TGTTCCAGCAGCCGGGGGACTAGCGTGGCCCAAGAGACCCAGTACTTC. This gives the protein CSSSRGTSVAQETQYF.

The CDR3 DNA reads as TGCGCCAGCGTGCTTGGCCTAGCGGGGACCACAGATACGCAGTATTTT. It translates to CASVLGLAGTTDTQYF. This chain links TRBV5-1 with TRBJ2-3; TRBD2 agrees at 9 bases. The V and J ends lost 7 bases and 2 bases, in that order; junction bases with no gene match: 11. The germline CDR1 and CDR2 sequences are SGHRS and YFSETQ. The CDR3 length is 16 residues.

The rearrangement links TRBV10-3 to TRBJ2-7; D perhaps matches TRBD1 (6 bases). The CDR3 is 14 residues long. V was pared by 3 bases and J by 2 bases, with 11 bases between. CDR1 and CDR2 (germline): ENHRY, SYGVKD. The CDR3 reads CAISDGTSTYEQYF. The DNA for the CDR3 is TGTGCCATCAGTGATGGGACAAGCACCTACGAGCAGTACTTC.

The chain recombines TRBV9 with TRBJ1-1, with 8 bases matching TRBD1. The CDR3 is 14 residues long. Germline V gene lookup returns CDR1 SGDLS and CDR2 YYNGEE. Losses at the gene ends were 5 bases for V and 7 bases for J; bases not matched to a gene: 10. The CDR3 nucleotides read TGTGCCAGCAGTGCACCGGGACAGGATGGTGAAGCTTTCTTT. It is translated as CASSAPGQDGEAFF.

The rearrangement uses TRBV27 and TRBJ2-7; D is unclear. This CDR3 has 18 amino acids. Trimming stripped 0 bases from V and 0 bases from J, with 18 bases between. The V gene's germline CDR1 is MNHEY and CDR2 SMNVEV (reference sequence). The CDR3 DNA sequence: TGTGCCAGCAGTTTATCGCTTTTGAGGCAACCCAGCTCCTACGAGCAGTACTTC. Protein product: CASSLSLLRQPSSYEQYF.

This chain uses TRBV6-5 with TRBJ1-2; 8 nucleotides agree with TRBD1. The CDR3 is 15 residues long. Germline V gives CDR1 MNHEY, CDR2 SVGAGI. V trimming: 5 bases; J trimming: 5 bases; junction bases outside the gene matches: 10. The CDR3 nucleotides read TGTGCCAGCAGTAGCGGACAGGGAGGTAGTTATGGCTACACCTTC. Translating it yields CASSSGQGGSYGYTF.

This chain links TRBV29-1 with TRBJ2-5; 8 bases are shared with TRBD2. V shed 6 bases and J 7 bases; nucleotides not matched to a gene: 13. From germline, CDR1 is SQVTM and CDR2 ANQGSEA. This CDR3 is built from 14 residues. CDR3 residues: CSVGAGGPQGTQYF. In nucleotides, the CDR3 is TGCAGCGTCGGCGCGGGGGGCCCGCAGGGGACCCAGTACTTC.

Turning to this clone: The junction shows a germline mismatch at one end, possibly a read error. The V call is TRBV18, the J call TRBJ2-6, with D tentatively TRBD1 (5 bases). The CDR3 covers 17 residues. Looked up from germline, CDR1 is KGHSH and CDR2 is LQKENI. The CDR3 bases are TGTGCCAGCTCACCATCTCTGGCCGGAGCTGGGGCCAACGGCCTGACTTTC. Translating it yields CASSPSLAGAGANGLTF. The full variable domain, its missing parts supplied by reference TRBV18 and TRBJ2-6, is NAGVMQNPRHLVRRRGQEARLRCSPMKGHSHVYWYRQLPEEGLKFMVYLQKENIIDESGMPKERFSAEFPKEGPSILRIQQVVRGDSAAYFCASSPSLAGAGANGLTFGAGSRLTVL.

The V gene is TRBV30, the J gene TRBJ2-7, with D possibly matching TRBD2 (6 bases). This CDR3 is built from 13 residues. Germline CDR1 is GTSNPN and CDR2 is SVGIG (reference sequence). Trimming removed 2 bases at V and 7 bases at J, with 15 bases between. CDR3: CAWSPREHGEQYF. The CDR3, as DNA: TGTGCCTGGAGTCCCCGGGAGCACGGAGAGCAGTACTTC.

In nucleotides, the CDR3 is TGTGCCAGTAGTATAGGGGGACAGGGCAATCAGCCCCAGCATTTT. This gives the protein CASSIGGQGNQPQHF. This chain joins TRBV19 and TRBJ1-5; TRBD1 matches at 8 bases. Germline V gives CDR1 LNHDA, CDR2 SQIVND (reference sequence). The CDR3 covers 15 residues. V shed 1 base, J shed 2 bases, and the junction held 1 base outside the gene matches.

This sequence joins TRBV7-3 and TRBJ2-3, with D tentatively TRBD2 (7 bases). Germline V CDR1 and CDR2: SGHTA, FQGTGA. This CDR3 comprises 14 residues. Trimming took 3 bases from V and 5 from J, leaving 12 bases between them. DNA of the CDR3: TGTGCCAGCAGCTTGGGGGGGCCGAGAGATACGCAGTATTTT. This translates into CASSLGGPRDTQYF. Drawing the rest from reference TRBV7-3 and TRBJ2-3, the complete variable domain is GAGVSQTPSNKVTEKGKYVELRCDPISGHTALYWYRQSLGQGPEFLIYFQGTGAADDSGLPNDRFFAVRPEGSVSTLKIQRTERGDSAVYLCASSLGGPRDTQYFGPGTRLTVL.

The V and J genes are TRBV4-1 and TRBJ2-7; 10 nucleotides align to TRBD2. Per the germline V gene, CDR1 is MGHRA and CDR2 is YSYEKL. This CDR3 spans 15 amino acids. V was pared by 1 base and J by 7 bases, with 7 bases of the junction left unmatched. The CDR3 DNA is TGCGCCAGCAGCCAAGTAGGAGCGGGGGGGCGTGAGCAGTACTTC. Translation gives CASSQVGAGGREQYF.

This chain links TRBV7-7 with TRBJ2-5, with D maybe TRBD2 (5 bases). With 0 bases removed from V and 5 bases from J, the gap between germline ends came to 7 bases. Germline CDR1 SSHAT, CDR2 FNYEAQ (reference sequence). The CDR3 consists of 13 residues. Written as DNA, the CDR3 is TGTGCCAGCAGCTTAGCTAGGAGGGAGACCCAGTACTTC. Amino acids: CASSLARRETQYF.

The chain joins TRBV5-6 to TRBJ2-1; D unresolved. Trimming pared 2 bases from V and 10 bases from J, leaving 13 bases between. Germline lookup yields CDR1 SGHDT and CDR2 YYEEEE. The CDR3 length is 13 residues. CDR3 DNA sequence: TGTGCCAGCAGCTTAAATAGTATCGGGGAGCAGTTCTTC. Its translation is CASSLNSIGEQFF.

The V gene is TRBV19, the J gene TRBJ2-3, with 7 bases matching TRBD2. Germline-derived CDR1 and CDR2 are LNHDA and SQIVND (reference sequence). The CDR3 runs to 15 residues. Trimming removed 6 bases from V and 5 bases from J; junction bases left unmatched: 11. The CDR3 reads CASSGGGQPRDTQYF. CDR3 DNA sequence: TGTGCCAGTAGCGGCGGGGGTCAACCTCGAGATACGCAGTATTTT.

Only a few counts were recorded for this clone. V gene TRBV6-5 combines with J gene TRBJ1-2; 12 bases match TRBD1. The CDR3 contains 15 residues. CDR1 MNHEY and CDR2 SVGAGI come from the germline V gene. Losses at the gene ends were 4 bases for V and 3 bases for J; bases not matched to a gene: 3. CDR3 protein: CASSSGTGGDYGYTF. The CDR3 coding sequence is TGTGCCAGCAGTTCCGGGACAGGGGGCGACTATGGCTACACCTTC.

The gene calls are TRBV5-1 and TRBJ1-4; D is unresolved. In germline, CDR1 is SGHRS, CDR2 YFSETQ. V was cut by 0 bases and J by 0 bases, with 9 bases left in between. The CDR3 loop spans 16 amino acids. This CDR3 reads CASSLDRGSTNEKLFF. The CDR3 DNA follows: TGCGCCAGCAGCTTGGACCGAGGGTCAACTAATGAAAAACTGTTTTTT.